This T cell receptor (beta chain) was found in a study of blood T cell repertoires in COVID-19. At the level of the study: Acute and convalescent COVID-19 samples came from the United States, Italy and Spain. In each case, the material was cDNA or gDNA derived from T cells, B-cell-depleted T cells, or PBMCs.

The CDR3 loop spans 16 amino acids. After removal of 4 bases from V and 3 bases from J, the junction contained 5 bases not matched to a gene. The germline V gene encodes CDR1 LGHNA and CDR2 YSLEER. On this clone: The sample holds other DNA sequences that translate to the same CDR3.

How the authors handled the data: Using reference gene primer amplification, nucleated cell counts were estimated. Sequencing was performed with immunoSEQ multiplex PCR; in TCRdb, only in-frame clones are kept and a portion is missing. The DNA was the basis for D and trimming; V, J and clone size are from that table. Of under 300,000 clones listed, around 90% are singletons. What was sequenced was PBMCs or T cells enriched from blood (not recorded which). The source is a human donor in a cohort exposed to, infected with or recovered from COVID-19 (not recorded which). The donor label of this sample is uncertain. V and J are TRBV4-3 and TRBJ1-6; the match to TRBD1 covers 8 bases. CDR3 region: CASSRDRFLYNSPLHF. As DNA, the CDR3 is TGCGCCAGCAGCCGGGACAGGTTCCTCTATAATTCACCCCTCCACTTT.